This passage covers 25 T cell receptor beta chains from one sample sequenced in a study of response to subunit inactivated influenza vaccine. MiXCR, run by TCRdb on the RT-PCR reads, gives a single entry per CDR3 protein. This sample has some 500,000 distinct CDR3 sequences, with roughly 25% found just once. Source: CD4+ T cells sorted from PBMCs, taken roughly 5 days after vaccination. Source of these receptors: a man between 45 and 60 years old who received an inactivated influenza vaccine.

CDR3 sequence: CASTSFGGRNEQFF. CDR3 nucleotide sequence: TGTGCCAGCACCTCTTTTGGGGGCCGGAATGAGCAGTTCTTC. The J gene is TRBJ2-1, the V gene TRBV6-1, with D perhaps matching TRBD1 (6 bases). The CDR3 loop spans 14 amino acids. The V end was cut by 7 bases, the J end by 7 bases, with 17 bases between. Germline lookup yields CDR1 MNHNS and CDR2 SASEGT.

J is TRBJ2-1 and V is TRBV6-2 or TRBV6-3, with D possibly being TRBD1 (6 bases). CDR3 size: 15 residues. Germline V gene data show CDR1 as MNHEY and CDR2 as SVGEGT. Trimming removed 0 bases from V and 6 bases from J, with 12 bases in between. Written as DNA, the CDR3 is TGTGCCAGCAGTTACTCGAACAGGGTAAGCAATGAGCAGTTCTTC. It encodes CASSYSNRVSNEQFF.

This clonotype showed up just a few times. This rearrangement joins TRBV5-1 to TRBJ2-5, with D possibly being TRBD2 (6 bases). The CDR3 totals 17 residues. Trimming took 0 bases from V and 0 from J, leaving 15 bases between them. The germline V gene has CDR1 SGHRS and CDR2 YFSETQ. The CDR3 sequence is CASSLESGQPYQETQYF. CDR3 bases: TGCGCCAGCAGCTTGGAGAGCGGGCAGCCGTACCAAGAGACCCAGTACTTC.

The chain links TRBV20-1 to TRBJ2-3; D is unclear. V dropped 4 bases and J dropped 2 bases, with 16 bases sitting between them. The CDR3 contains 15 residues. Germline V gene data show CDR1 as DFQATT and CDR2 as SNEGSKA (reference sequence). The CDR3 loop reads CSAKGQALNTDTQYF. The DNA of the CDR3 is TGCAGTGCTAAGGGTCAGGCCCTAAACACAGATACGCAGTATTTT.

V is TRBV7-6 and J is TRBJ2-3; D uncertain. Per germline, CDR1 SGHVS and CDR2 FNYEAQ. Trimming took off 5 bases at V and 3 bases at J, with 6 bases between the two ends. CDR3 size: 12 residues. CDR3 loop: CASSDRTDTQYF. CDR3 in DNA: TGTGCCAGCAGCGATCGTACAGATACGCAGTATTTT. Full variable domain (missing parts from reference TRBV7-6 and TRBJ2-3): GAGVSQSPRYKVTKRGQDVALRCDPISGHVSLYWYRQALGQGPEFLTYFNYEAQQDKSGLPNDRFSAERPEGSISTLTIQRTEQRDSAMYRCASSDRTDTQYFGPGTRLTVL.

CDR3 in amino acids: CASSFSQGYSNEQFF. The CDR3 bases are TGTGCCAGCAGCTTCAGCCAGGGGTATTCGAATGAGCAGTTCTTC. V usage is TRBV11-3 and J usage is TRBJ2-1; weak D call: TRBD1 (6 bases). The germline V gene has CDR1 SGHNT and CDR2 YENEEA. Trimming left V 3 bases short and J 7 bases short, with 16 bases between. The CDR3 sequence is 15 residues long.

This clonotype has just a few counts. The chain links TRBV29-1 to TRBJ1-5; D gene uncertain. V was trimmed by 5 bases and J by 0 bases, leaving 8 bases between them. The germline V gene has CDR1 SQVTM and CDR2 ANQGSEA. The CDR3 contains 13 residues. The CDR3 sequence is CSVSENSNQPQHF. The CDR3 DNA follows: TGCAGCGTTTCAGAGAATAGCAATCAGCCCCAGCATTTT.

The gene calls are TRBV5-6 and TRBJ1-4; D is undetermined. The germline V gene has CDR1 SGHDT and CDR2 YYEEEE. The germline V and J ends were trimmed by 1 base and 5 bases, with 15 bases remaining between them. This CDR3 has 16 residues. Written as DNA, the CDR3 is TGTGCCAGCAGCTTGATGAGCGAGACACTAAATGAAAAACTGTTTTTT. This codes for CASSLMSETLNEKLFF.

The V call is TRBV4-2, the J call TRBJ2-2; D is unresolved. V was clipped by 1 base and J by 0 bases, with 12 bases between them. The CDR3 spans 17 residues. The germline gives CDR1 LGHNA, CDR2 YNFKEQ. The CDR3 DNA follows: TGTGCCAGCAGCCAAGGTGTCCAGGCCCCGAACACCGGGGAGCTGTTTTTT. Translated, it gives CASSQGVQAPNTGELFF.

The genes are TRBV19 and TRBJ2-4, with a possible D match to TRBD1 (6 bases). From germline, CDR1 is LNHDA and CDR2 SQIVND (reference sequence). This CDR3 contains 16 residues. V was cut by 3 bases and J by 0 bases, with 12 bases left in between. This chain's CDR3 is CASSIRTDLAKNIQYF. CDR3 coding DNA: TGTGCCAGTAGTATCCGGACAGATCTAGCCAAAAACATTCAGTACTTC.

Ten or more counts support this clonotype. The V call is TRBV7-9, the J call TRBJ2-3; D not certain. The length of the CDR3 is 12 residues. CDR1 is SEHNR and CDR2 is FQNEAQ in the germline V gene (reference sequence). V shed 5 bases and J shed 4 bases, with 7 bases lying between them. CDR3 region: CASSPLSDTQYF. The CDR3 DNA sequence: TGTGCCAGCAGCCCGTTATCAGATACGCAGTATTTT.

This clonotype was counted a single time. The J gene is TRBJ1-5, the V gene TRBV15, with D uncertain. Germline CDR1 LNHNV, CDR2 YYDKDF (reference sequence). This CDR3 comprises 14 residues. Trimming left V 1 base short and J 5 bases short, with 9 bases between. CDR3 sequence (DNA): TGTGCCACCAGCAGAGGTGGGAGGGATCAGCCCCAGCATTTT. Translated: CATSRGGRDQPQHF.

This sequence joins TRBV5-1 and TRBJ2-5; TRBD1 aligns across 9 bases. The V segment lost 4 bases and the J segment 5 bases; nucleotides outside the gene matches: 9. This CDR3 contains 15 residues. Germline CDR1 SGHRS, CDR2 YFSETQ. CDR3 nucleotide sequence: TGCGCCAGCAGCCACGAGGGACAGGGCGTTGAGACCCAGTACTTC. Translation: CASSHEGQGVETQYF.

This clonotype was picked up many times. This sequence joins TRBV12-3 or TRBV12-4 and TRBJ1-5; D is perhaps TRBD1 (6 bases). The CDR3 totals 14 residues. Deletions cut 5 bases from V and 3 bases from J, with 11 bases between. CDR3 DNA: TGTGCCAGCAGTCGAGGACAGCCCAATCAGCCCCAGCATTTT. Its protein is CASSRGQPNQPQHF.

This clonotype has more than one count but fewer than ten. The rearrangement uses TRBV14 and TRBJ2-2, with D unclear. V was pared by 2 bases and J by 0 bases, with 10 bases between. This CDR3 region has 16 residues. From germline, CDR1 is SGHDN and CDR2 FVKESK. The CDR3, as DNA: TGTGCCAGCAGCCAAAGGCTGGGCACGAACACCGGGGAGCTGTTTTTT. It is translated as CASSQRLGTNTGELFF.

This clonotype was recorded a few times. The V call is TRBV20-1, the J call TRBJ2-3; perhaps TRBD1 as D (5 bases). This CDR3 has 12 residues. V gave up 6 bases and J gave up 6 bases, with 13 bases separating them. Per germline, CDR1 DFQATT and CDR2 SNEGSKA (reference sequence). In DNA, the CDR3 is TGCAGTGCGTTAGCAGACAGTGATACGCAGTATTTT. Amino acid sequence: CSALADSDTQYF.

This clonotype was counted a few times. The chain employs TRBV29-1 and TRBJ2-5; the D gene is possibly TRBD1 (6 bases). This CDR3 is 14 amino acids long. Looked up from germline, CDR1 is SQVTM and CDR2 is ANQGSEA. V shed 3 bases and J shed 1 base, with 12 bases lying between them. The CDR3 DNA follows: TGCAGCGTTGACCCGACAGGTATCCAAGAGACCCAGTACTTC. As protein: CSVDPTGIQETQYF.

This clonotype occurred a few times. This sequence joins TRBV28 and TRBJ2-5; D unclear. V lost 2 bases to trimming and J lost 6 bases, with 4 bases between them. The CDR3 runs to 11 residues. CDR1 is MDHEN and CDR2 is SYDVKM in the germline V gene. The CDR3 DNA follows: TGTGCCAGCAGTTTACTGCAGACCCAGTACTTC. This encodes CASSLLQTQYF.

The J gene is TRBJ2-6, the V gene TRBV6-1; 8 bases agree with TRBD1. J gave up 0 bases and V 3 bases, and 4 bases lay outside the gene matches. The CDR3 is 17 residues long. Germline V gene lookup returns CDR1 MNHNS and CDR2 SASEGT. The CDR3 is CASSEQGAGSGANVLTF. The CDR3 region has the DNA TGTGCCAGCAGTGAGCAGGGGGCCGGCTCTGGGGCCAACGTCCTGACTTTC.

This sequence joins TRBV15 and TRBJ2-7, with 12 bases that match TRBD2. The CDR3 has 16 amino acids. CDR1 is LNHNV and CDR2 is YYDKDF in the germline V gene (reference sequence). Trimming took 2 bases from V and 4 from J; bases not matched to a gene: 6. CDR3 in amino acids: CATSRSRTSGAYEQYF. CDR3 coding DNA: TGTGCCACCAGCAGAAGCCGGACTAGCGGGGCTTACGAGCAGTACTTC.

J is TRBJ2-3 and V is TRBV20-1, with 7 bases identical to TRBD1. The V segment lost 5 bases and the J segment 0 bases; nucleotides outside the gene matches: 5. Looked up from germline, CDR1 is DFQATT and CDR2 is SNEGSKA (reference sequence). This CDR3 is built from 14 residues. CDR3 loop: CSADRDRSTDTQYF. CDR3 coding DNA: TGCAGTGCTGACCGGGACAGAAGCACAGATACGCAGTATTTT.

This chain links TRBV11-2 with TRBJ2-5; TRBD2 agrees at 12 bases. V gave up 8 bases and J gave up 3 bases; unmatched junction bases: 7. The germline CDR1 and CDR2 sequences are SGHAT and FQNNGV. This CDR3 is 15 amino acids long. The CDR3 DNA sequence: TGTGCCAGCGGTCTAGCGGGAGGGAAAAAAGAGACCCAGTACTTC. As protein: CASGLAGGKKETQYF.

Only a few counts were recorded for this clonotype. This chain links TRBV3-1 with TRBJ2-5, with D possibly TRBD1 on 5 matching bases. The CDR3 extends over 14 amino acids. Germline-derived CDR1 and CDR2 are LGHDT and YNNKEL (reference sequence). Trimming stripped 5 bases from V and 0 bases from J, with 10 bases between. The CDR3 coding sequence is TGTGCCAGCAGCACAGGACATTACCAAGAGACCCAGTACTTC. Its protein product is CASSTGHYQETQYF.

The CDR3 region has the DNA TGTGCCAGCAGCTCGCTCCGAGGGCCAGAGACCCAGTACTTC. Protein: CASSSLRGPETQYF. This sequence joins TRBV7-9 and TRBJ2-5; D possibly corresponds to TRBD2 (5 bases). V was trimmed by 4 bases and J by 4 bases, leaving 13 bases between them. The CDR3 loop spans 14 amino acids. Per germline, CDR1 SEHNR and CDR2 FQNEAQ (reference sequence).

This clonotype was seen repeatedly, ten times or more. V gene TRBV11-2 combines with J gene TRBJ2-7, with D possibly matching TRBD1 (5 bases). Between the trimmed V and J ends, which lost 1 base and 3 bases, there was a span of 7 bases. Per the germline V gene, CDR1 is SGHAT and CDR2 is FQNNGV. The CDR3 is 13 amino acids. The CDR3 reads CASSLVQGYEQYF. CDR3 nucleotide sequence: TGTGCCAGCAGCTTAGTCCAGGGCTACGAGCAGTACTTC. Full variable domain (outside the CDR3, taken from reference TRBV11-2 and TRBJ2-7): EAGVAQSPRYKIIEKRQSVAFWCNPISGHATLYWYQQILGQGPKLLIQFQNNGVVDDSQLPKDRFSAERLKGVDSTLKIQPAKLEDSAVYLCASSLVQGYEQYFGPGTRLTVT.